This TCR beta chain was sequenced in a study of blood T cells in healthy people across ages. General study points: Fewer expanded clones and more diversity marked long-lived versus aged donors.

J gave up 3 bases and V 4 bases, and 3 bases lay outside the gene matches. The V gene's germline CDR1 is DFQATT and CDR2 SNEGSKA (reference sequence). The CDR3 is 15 residues long. This clonotype was picked up a small number of times. Its cognate antigen is unknown. A sample-barcoded 5' primer and a J-beta primer mix were used in a second PCR of about 6 to 11 cycles. TCRdb re-called the 5' RACE reads with MiXCR, one entry per CDR3 protein. The sample has some 1.5 million distinct CDR3 sequences; about 30% are singletons. Russia was home to the donors, healthy Caucasian individuals aged roughly 6 to 100. Whenever a sample was processed, at least 7 million PBMCs were isolated.

The chain has TRBV20-1 and TRBJ2-1; 13 bases are a match to TRBD2. This receptor was obtained from a woman in her thirties in good health. Material: blood. The CDR3 is CSAIGLAGVYNEQFF. The CDR3 coding sequence is TGCAGTGCTATCGGACTAGCGGGGGTCTACAATGAGCAGTTCTTC.